This TCR beta chain was captured in a study of response to subunit inactivated influenza vaccine (dated by TCRdb to between 2017 and 2018). Background on the whole study: Deep quantitative profiling of the T cell receptor repertoire was used in the study to follow responses to a trivalent subunit inactivated influenza vaccine.

The study at large found these results: According to the authors, only a limited number of new T cells may be recruited by each seasonal influenza vaccination.

To prepare the library, RT-PCR was applied. Data came from an Illumina HiSeq 2500. TCRdb reprocessed the public reads (quality trimming at Q25 with fastp, clone calling with MiXCR) and kept in-frame beta chains. Merged by CDR3 protein, the rows form single entries marked with the most common genes and DNA. The sample yields about half a million distinct CDR3 sequences; roughly 8.2% were counted once. The ten biggest clones cover 10% to 15% of the sample. Its CDR3 holds 14 amino acids, cysteine through phenylalanine. Only the CDR3 DNA is retained, 42 bases long and in frame from the first base. According to the germline V gene (reference sequence), CDR1 reads SEHNR and CDR2 reads FQNEAQ. The V and J ends are trimmed by 10 bases and 1 base, leaving 14 bases between them. Remarks on this clonotype: Its antigen specificity is not known. No much larger clone is present one base from it, and per-base qualities are unavailable.

The V and J segments used are TRBV7-9 and TRBJ2-1; TRBD1 is possibly the D segment (5 matching bases). The source is a man aged 45 to 75 who received an inactivated influenza vaccine. Donor details come from another sample of the same person, matched by shared clones. The starting material was PBMCs from blood, obtained around 25 months after vaccination. The DNA sequence is given as TGTGCCACCGACAGTGAAACTTCCTACAATGAGCAGTTCTTC. The translation is CATDSETSYNEQFF.